This T cell receptor beta chain came from a study of shared clonotypes between healthy human individuals. Assay used: immunoSEQ multiplex PCR; TCRdb lists only in-frame clones, some missing. Here the sample spans millions of clones, around 90% being singletons. CDR1 LNHNV and CDR2 YYDKDF come from the germline V gene (reference sequence). V was clipped by 6 bases and J by 6 bases; unmatched bases: 8. The CDR3 length is 15 residues. The clonotype comes from a young man in good health. The sample consisted of naive CD4+ T cells sorted from blood. Noted subset: CD45RA+ positively selected. The V gene is TRBV15, the J gene TRBJ1-5, with TRBD1 matching over 10 bases. The CDR3 spells CATREGTGETQPQHF. DNA of the CDR3: TGTGCCACCAGAGAAGGGACAGGGGAGACTCAGCCCCAGCATTTT.